This T cell receptor (beta chain) appears in the sequencing data of a study of tumor-infiltrating lymphocytes in primary liver carcinoma. Regarding the study as a whole: It was in tumors, not blood, that the top-250-clone fraction was significantly higher (p = 0.039).

Concerning this clonotype: Its antigen is as yet unknown.

Extraction of RNA together with DNA used about 17-34 mg of unsorted bulk tissue. At sampling, these chronic HBV carriers had received no treatment. Viable tumor cells exceeded 85% in all tumor samples. Total RNA amounting to around 540 ng was the source from which TCR beta cDNA was made with a constant-region primer. A slightly modified ARM-PCR protocol with three nested multiplex PCR rounds produced these TCR beta libraries. Both of the initial two PCR rounds ran for approximately 11 cycles and employed TRBV1-TRBV30 forward primers alongside a C-beta reverse primer. Each CDR3 protein is one row after TCRdb ran MiXCR on the multiplex PCR reads. The data show approximately 190,000 distinct CDR3 sequences, about 85% seen once. This CDR3 is built from 13 residues. CDR1 is SGHNT, CDR2 YYREEE, per germline (reference sequence). The junction had 13 bases not matched to a gene; V was cut back by 9 bases and J by 7 bases.

Material for sequencing was tumor tissue from primary liver carcinoma. The chain combines TRBV5-4 with TRBJ2-7; 7 positions agree with TRBD1. The receptor was isolated from a man aged 40-49 years with primary liver carcinoma and hepatitis B virus infection. The CDR3 loop reads CANSLQGLEEQYF. In DNA, the CDR3 is TGTGCCAATAGCTTACAGGGGCTGGAGGAGCAGTACTTC.